These 27 T cell receptor beta chains share one sample of origin, sequenced in a study of identical twins. TCRdb reprocessed the 5' RACE reads via MiXCR and lists one record per CDR3 protein. The sample has 540,000 or so distinct CDR3 sequences, about a fifth seen once. The sample also formed part of further work on yellow fever vaccine responses in identical twins.

Sequenced: CD4+ T cells sorted from blood. The receptor source for this set is a woman aged 18-29 years in good health.

Comments on this clonotype: At one end the junction does not follow the germline gene, possibly because of a read error. This rearrangement joins TRBV2 to TRBJ2-2, with 12 nucleotides matching TRBD2. There are 18 residues in the CDR3. The germline V gene has CDR1 SNHLY and CDR2 FYNNEI. For the CDR3, the DNA is TGTGCCTGCAGTCGGCTAGCGGGAGGGCTTATCGGCACCGGGGAGCTGTTTTTT. Residues: CACSRLAGGLIGTGELFF.

V usage is TRBV5-1 and J usage is TRBJ2-3; a weak D match, TRBD2 (5 bases). The CDR3 runs to 15 residues. Germline CDR1 SGHRS, CDR2 YFSETQ. V was shortened by 2 bases and J by 4 bases, with 14 bases between the two germline ends. The chain's CDR3 is CASSFTGVLADTQYF. CDR3 DNA sequence: TGCGCCAGCAGCTTCACCGGGGTATTGGCAGATACGCAGTATTTT.

A note on this clonotype: The junction differs from germline at one of its ends, possibly a read error. The chain is built from TRBV20-1 and TRBJ2-3, with D tentatively TRBD2 (5 bases). This CDR3 contains 16 residues. The germline V gene has CDR1 DFQATT and CDR2 SNEGSKA (reference sequence). The DNA for the CDR3 is TGCTGTGCTAGAGACGACTACCGCACTAGCACAGATACGCAGTATTTT. Its protein product is CCARDDYRTSTDTQYF.

This clonotype has a handful of counts. The chain recombines TRBV2 with TRBJ2-1; D may be TRBD1 or TRBD2 (5 bases each). The germline V and J ends were trimmed by 6 bases and 7 bases, with 13 bases remaining between them. CDR3 length equals 13 residues. The germline CDR1 and CDR2 sequences are SNHLY and FYNNEI. This CDR3 is CASRTGTLNEQFF. The DNA of the CDR3 is TGTGCCAGCAGAACCGGGACGCTAAATGAGCAGTTCTTC.

This clonotype was seen many times. CDR3 residues: CASSHLSGNTIYF. The CDR3 coding sequence is TGCGCCAGCAGCCACCTCTCTGGAAACACCATATATTTT. This chain joins TRBV5-1 and TRBJ1-3; D gene unclear. CDR1 and CDR2 from the germline V gene are SGHRS and YFSETQ. Trimming pared 4 bases from V and 0 bases from J, leaving 5 bases between. The CDR3 spans 13 residues.

V is TRBV7-2 and J is TRBJ2-1; D unclear. Between the trimmed V and J ends, which lost 0 bases and 9 bases, there was a span of 6 bases. This CDR3 contains 12 residues. In germline, CDR1 is SGHTA, CDR2 FQGNSA. The CDR3 nucleotides are TGTGCCAGCAGCTTAGCGCCCACTGAGCAGTTCTTC. Its protein is CASSLAPTEQFF.

As DNA, the CDR3 is TGTGCCAGCAGTCCGAGGGGGGGGTACGAGCAGTACGTC. Protein product: CASSPRGGYEQYV. The chain carries TRBV28 and TRBJ2-7; possible D gene TRBD2, 7 bases. Trimming took 5 bases from V and 4 from J, leaving 12 bases between them. CDR1 and CDR2 (germline): MDHEN, SYDVKM. CDR3 length equals 13 residues.

The chain couples TRBV12-3 or TRBV12-4 to TRBJ2-2; TRBD2 aligns across 14 bases. The CDR3 totals 17 residues. V was clipped by 10 bases and J by 2 bases; unmatched bases: 9. CDR3 amino acids: CATSRTSGGPNTGELFF. The DNA of the CDR3 is TGTGCCACCTCCCGGACTAGCGGGGGGCCTAACACCGGGGAGCTGTTTTTT.

This clonotype was seen only a few times. The J gene is TRBJ1-6, the V gene TRBV6-1; tentatively, D is TRBD1 (5 bases). V was cut by 2 bases and J by 7 bases, with 9 bases left in between. The CDR3 covers 14 residues. Germline V gives CDR1 MNHNS, CDR2 SASEGT. CDR3 sequence: CASSERQLNSPLHF. The CDR3 nucleotides are TGTGCCAGCAGTGAAAGACAGTTAAATTCACCCCTCCACTTT.

In this sample, this clonotype turned up a few times. The V gene is TRBV27, the J gene TRBJ2-1, with 13 bases lining up with TRBD2. V shed 2 bases and J 0 bases; nucleotides not matched to a gene: 13. CDR1 is MNHEY, CDR2 SMNVEV, per germline (reference sequence). The CDR3 is 21 amino acids. CDR3 bases: TGTGCCAGCAGTTTAAGGAGCCCGGGACTAGCGGGGATCCGCTCCTACAATGAGCAGTTCTTC. Its protein product is CASSLRSPGLAGIRSYNEQFF.

V is TRBV29-1 and J is TRBJ2-7; 7 positions match TRBD1. The V gene's germline CDR1 is SQVTM and CDR2 ANQGSEA. V lost 3 bases to trimming and J lost 5 bases; unmatched junction nucleotides: 10. This CDR3 has 14 amino acids. CDR3 amino acids: CSVEHDRVLNEQYF. CDR3 sequence (DNA): TGCAGCGTTGAGCACGACAGGGTACTGAACGAGCAGTACTTC.

V gene TRBV20-1 combines with J gene TRBJ1-3; D may be TRBD1 (5 bases). CDR1 is DFQATT and CDR2 is SNEGSKA in the germline V gene (reference sequence). V was pared by 1 base and J by 0 bases, with 10 bases between. There are 15 residues in the CDR3. This CDR3 is CSARVDRSSGNTIYF. The DNA of the CDR3 is TGCAGTGCTAGAGTAGACAGAAGCTCTGGAAACACCATATATTTT.

V usage is TRBV6-1 and J usage is TRBJ2-3; D uncertain. Trimming removed 4 bases at V and 0 bases at J, with 8 bases between. CDR3 size: 14 residues. From germline, CDR1 is MNHNS and CDR2 SASEGT. The CDR3 loop is CASSADFSTDTQYF. In DNA, the CDR3 is TGTGCCAGCAGTGCGGATTTTAGCACAGATACGCAGTATTTT.

For the CDR3, the DNA is TGTGCCAGCAGCTTACACCGCGCGGGAGGCAGCGAGCAGTACTTC. It codes for CASSLHRAGGSEQYF. This chain connects TRBV7-2 to TRBJ2-7; 8 nucleotides agree with TRBD2. From germline, CDR1 is SGHTA and CDR2 FQGNSA. The CDR3 is 15 amino acids. J gave up 6 bases and V 2 bases, and 9 bases lay outside the gene matches. Full variable domain (rest looked up from reference TRBV7-2 and TRBJ2-7): GAGVSQSPSNKVTEKGKDVELRCDPISGHTALYWYRQSLGQGLEFLIYFQGNSAPDKSGLPSDRFSAERTGGSVSTLTIQRTQQEDSAVYLCASSLHRAGGSEQYFGPGTRLTVT.

The V gene is TRBV12-3 or TRBV12-4, the J gene TRBJ2-1, with 10 nucleotides matching TRBD2. Losses at the gene ends were 8 bases for V and 7 bases for J; bases not matched to a gene: 14. The CDR3 has 16 residues. CDR3 in amino acids: CASGRTSGIITNEQFF. The DNA of the CDR3 is TGTGCCAGCGGCCGGACTAGCGGTATCATTACGAATGAGCAGTTCTTC.

The chain has TRBV28 and TRBJ1-2; tentatively, D is TRBD1 (5 bases). Germline V gene sequence: CDR1 MDHEN, CDR2 SYDVKM. The CDR3 has 14 amino acids. V was clipped by 7 bases and J by 7 bases, with 19 bases between them. CDR3 in amino acids: CASKPLWGVGGYTF. The CDR3 DNA follows: TGTGCCAGCAAGCCCCTATGGGGGGTGGGTGGCTACACCTTC.

V usage is TRBV18 and J usage is TRBJ2-1; D uncertain. The CDR3 has 14 residues. V shed 2 bases and J shed 7 bases, with 12 bases lying between them. CDR1 is KGHSH and CDR2 is LQKENI in the germline V gene. The CDR3 loop is CASSPKGTRNEQFF. The DNA of the CDR3 is TGTGCCAGCTCACCAAAGGGAACGAGAAATGAGCAGTTCTTC.

CDR3: CASSPSPDSNQPQHF. In nucleotides, the CDR3 is TGTGCCAGCAGCCCCAGTCCGGATAGCAATCAGCCCCAGCATTTT. The rearrangement uses TRBV3-1 and TRBJ1-5; D ambiguous. V shed 4 bases and J shed 0 bases, with 10 bases lying between them. The CDR3 is made up of 15 amino acids. Germline V gene sequence: CDR1 LGHDT, CDR2 YNNKEL (reference sequence).

The chain couples TRBV20-1 to TRBJ2-7; the match to TRBD2 covers 12 bases. V was clipped by 5 bases and J by 4 bases; unmatched bases: 6. Looked up from germline, CDR1 is DFQATT and CDR2 is SNEGSKA (reference sequence). The CDR3 is 14 residues long. CDR3 nucleotide sequence: TGCAGTGCTCTCACGACTAGCGGGAGTTACGAGCAGTACTTC. Its translation: CSALTTSGSYEQYF.

This chain links TRBV18 with TRBJ1-2; the match to TRBD1 covers 8 bases. V lost 3 bases and J lost 4; bases outside the gene matches: 4. CDR1 and CDR2 from the germline V gene are KGHSH and LQKENI. The CDR3 is made up of 14 amino acids. The CDR3 is CASSPGDRLYGYTF. In DNA, the CDR3 is TGTGCCAGCTCACCTGGGGACAGGCTCTATGGCTACACCTTC.

The chain uses TRBV15 and TRBJ2-7; TRBD2 matches 7 bases. Germline V gene sequence: CDR1 LNHNV, CDR2 YYDKDF (reference sequence). The trim removed 1 base at V and 2 bases at J, leaving 8 bases unmatched. The CDR3 is 16 residues long. CDR3 amino acids: CATSRVATSRTYEQYF. Here the CDR3 DNA reads TGTGCCACCAGCAGAGTCGCGACTAGCCGAACCTACGAGCAGTACTTC.

This clonotype was picked up a small number of times. V gene TRBV12-3 or TRBV12-4 combines with J gene TRBJ1-2; D is ambiguous. V lost 6 bases to trimming and J lost 5 bases, with 13 bases between them. The CDR3 totals 13 residues. CDR3 sequence: CASSPDGWYGYTF. The DNA for the CDR3 is TGTGCCAGCAGCCCAGACGGATGGTATGGCTACACCTTC.

This clonotype was picked up a small number of times. The genes are TRBV6-5 and TRBJ2-5; 7 bases fit TRBD1. J was trimmed by 7 bases and V by 0 bases; bases with no gene match: 5. CDR3 length equals 14 residues. Germline CDR1 reads MNHEY; CDR2 reads SVGAGI. The chain's CDR3 is CASSYSTGLGTQYF. As DNA, the CDR3 is TGTGCCAGCAGTTACTCGACAGGGCTGGGGACCCAGTACTTC.

This chain links TRBV12-5 with TRBJ2-3; D gene uncertain. The length of the CDR3 is 13 residues. Trimming left V 7 bases short and J 6 bases short, with 14 bases between. Germline values: CDR1 LGHNT, CDR2 FRNRAP. The chain's CDR3 is CASAPGDRDTQYF. The CDR3, as DNA: TGTGCTAGTGCCCCAGGAGACCGGGATACGCAGTATTTT.

This sequence joins TRBV6-5 and TRBJ1-6; unclear D gene. The V end lost 1 base, the J end lost 8 bases, and 12 bases lay between the germline ends. Germline-derived CDR1 and CDR2 are MNHEY and SVGAGI. This CDR3 region has 15 residues. The CDR3 loop reads CASSYLGGGDSPLHF. The CDR3 DNA reads TGTGCCAGCAGTTACTTGGGAGGTGGGGATTCACCCCTCCACTTT.

V gene TRBV20-1 combines with J gene TRBJ1-2; D is unclear. This CDR3 comprises 9 residues. Germline assignment: CDR1 DFQATT and CDR2 SNEGSKA (reference sequence). The V and J ends lost 6 bases and 5 bases respectively, with 4 bases between them. This chain's CDR3 is CSAAYGYTF. In nucleotides, the CDR3 is TGCAGTGCCGCGTATGGCTACACCTTC.

The V call is TRBV10-3, the J call TRBJ2-7; 9 bases are a match to TRBD1. The CDR3 contains 14 residues. Trimming at V came to 4 bases and at J to 2 bases, leaving 3 bases not matched to a gene. Per the germline V gene, CDR1 is ENHRY and CDR2 is SYGVKD. CDR3 protein: CAISGDRGAYEQYF. CDR3 DNA: TGTGCCATCAGTGGAGACAGGGGGGCCTACGAGCAGTACTTC.